This T cell receptor beta chain was observed in a study of blood T cell repertoires in COVID-19. Study-level information: Samples taken during acute and convalescent COVID-19 were collected in the United States, Italy and Spain.

The assay was immunoSEQ multiplex PCR, and TCRdb's table has in-frame clones only and misses some. This sample yields 85,000 to 95,000 clones, of which roughly 82% are seen a single time; 25% belongs to the top ten. From germline, CDR1 is SGHTA and CDR2 FQGNSA. This CDR3 is built from 18 residues. The V and J ends lost 2 bases and 3 bases respectively, with 19 bases between them. This clonotype was sampled from a human donor in a cohort sampled during active COVID-19. Sample: peripheral blood. The V call is TRBV7-2, the J call TRBJ2-2, with D possibly matching TRBD2 (5 bases). This CDR3 is CASSLLEGMRLDTGELFF. The CDR3 coding sequence is TGTGCCAGCAGCTTATTAGAGGGTATGCGGTTAGACACCGGGGAGCTGTTTTTT.